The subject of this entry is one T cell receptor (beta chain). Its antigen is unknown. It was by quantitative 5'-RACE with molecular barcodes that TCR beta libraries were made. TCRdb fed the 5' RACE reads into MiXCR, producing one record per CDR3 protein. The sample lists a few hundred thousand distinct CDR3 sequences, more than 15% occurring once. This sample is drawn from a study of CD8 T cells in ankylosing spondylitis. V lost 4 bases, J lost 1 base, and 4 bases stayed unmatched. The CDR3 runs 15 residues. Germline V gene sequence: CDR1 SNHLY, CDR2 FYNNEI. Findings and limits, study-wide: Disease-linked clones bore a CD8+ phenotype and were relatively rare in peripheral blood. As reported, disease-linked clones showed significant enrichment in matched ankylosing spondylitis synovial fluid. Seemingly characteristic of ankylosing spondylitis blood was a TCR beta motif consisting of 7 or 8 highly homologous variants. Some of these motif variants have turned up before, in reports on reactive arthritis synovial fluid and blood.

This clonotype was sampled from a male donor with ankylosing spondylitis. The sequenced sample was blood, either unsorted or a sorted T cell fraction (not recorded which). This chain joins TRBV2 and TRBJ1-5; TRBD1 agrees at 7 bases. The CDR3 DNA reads TGTGCCAGCAGTGTAAGGGGACAGAGCAATCAGCCCCAGCATTTT. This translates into CASSVRGQSNQPQHF. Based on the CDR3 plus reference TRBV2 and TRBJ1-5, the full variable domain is EPEVTQTPSHQVTQMGQEVILRCVPISNHLYFYWYRQILGQKVEFLVSFYNNEISEKSEIFDDQFSVERPDGSNFTLKIRSTKLEDSAMYFCASSVRGQSNQPQHFGDGTRLSIL.